A single sample gave rise to the 8 T cell receptor beta chains below, sequenced in a study of blood T cells in healthy people across ages. Combining a sample-barcoded 5' primer with a J-beta primer mix, a second PCR ran for 7 to 11 cycles. Via MiXCR, TCRdb re-called the 5' RACE reads, giving one row per CDR3 protein. The profile shows 1.2 million to 1.5 million distinct CDR3 sequences, approximately 59% of them singletons. Sample: blood. Receptor source: a man younger than 35 in good health.

CDR3 loop: CAWSAEGRFLNIQYF. The DNA of the CDR3 is TGTGCCTGGAGTGCTGAAGGCAGGTTCTTAAACATTCAGTACTTC. The J gene is TRBJ2-4, the V gene TRBV30; D unresolved. Germline-derived CDR1 and CDR2 are GTSNPN and SVGIG (reference sequence). V shed 1 base and J shed 6 bases, with 16 bases lying between them. CDR3 length: 15 residues.

The V gene is TRBV6-1, the J gene TRBJ2-1; 13 bases align to TRBD2. This CDR3 comprises 13 residues. J lost 8 bases, V lost 7 bases, and 2 bases had no gene match. CDR1 is MNHNS and CDR2 is SASEGT in the germline V gene. CDR3 sequence: CASKTSGRDEQFF. The CDR3 bases are TGTGCCAGCAAAACTAGCGGGAGGGATGAGCAGTTCTTC.

The rearrangement joins TRBV20-1 to TRBJ2-5; D is unclear. The CDR3 totals 15 residues. The germline V gene encodes CDR1 DFQATT and CDR2 SNEGSKA (reference sequence). Trimming stripped 2 bases from V and 1 base from J, with 14 bases between. CDR3 protein: CSARILLSPQETQYF. DNA for the CDR3: TGCAGTGCTAGAATATTACTTTCCCCCCAAGAGACCCAGTACTTC.

The chain is built from TRBV7-9 and TRBJ1-2, with D possibly matching TRBD1 (5 bases). Germline CDR1 reads SEHNR; CDR2 reads FQNEAQ (reference sequence). The length of the CDR3 is 14 residues. V lost 5 bases and J 8 bases, leaving 18 bases between the germline ends. CDR3 nucleotides: TGTGCCAGCAGCCCCCCGGTGGGGGGAAAGGGCTACACCTTC. Encoded protein: CASSPPVGGKGYTF.

The chain uses TRBV10-2 and TRBJ2-5, with 8 bases matching TRBD2. The germline gives CDR1 WSHSY, CDR2 SAAADI. The CDR3 totals 16 residues. Trimming took 0 bases from V and 6 from J; bases not matched to a gene: 9. The CDR3 region has the DNA TGCGCCAGCAGTGAGTCTGTAGCGGGATATTTTAAGACCCAGTACTTC. Its protein product is CASSESVAGYFKTQYF.

DNA of the CDR3: TGCAGCGTTGAAGATCTTTTGGGACAGTACAATGAGCAGTTCTTC. Residues: CSVEDLLGQYNEQFF. This chain links TRBV29-1 with TRBJ2-1; the match to TRBD1 covers 7 bases. The ends lost 0 bases at V and 4 bases at J; junction bases unmatched: 6. CDR1 is SQVTM and CDR2 is ANQGSEA in the germline V gene. The CDR3 spans 15 residues.

The V call is TRBV27, the J call TRBJ1-2; D is unresolved. Germline CDR1 reads MNHEY; CDR2 reads SMNVEV (reference sequence). V lost 3 bases and J lost 5, with 10 bases in between. This CDR3 is 13 amino acids long. The DNA of the CDR3 is TGTGCCAGCAGTTTCTCCGTAGGTTATGGCTACACCTTC. Its translation is CASSFSVGYGYTF.

The rearrangement joins TRBV5-1 to TRBJ2-7, with a weak D call TRBD2 (5 bases). V gave up 3 bases and J gave up 5 bases, with 9 bases separating them. From germline, CDR1 is SGHRS and CDR2 YFSETQ. The CDR3 has 12 residues. This chain's CDR3 is CASSYMGDEQYF. CDR3 DNA sequence: TGCGCCAGCAGCTACATGGGAGACGAGCAGTACTTC.